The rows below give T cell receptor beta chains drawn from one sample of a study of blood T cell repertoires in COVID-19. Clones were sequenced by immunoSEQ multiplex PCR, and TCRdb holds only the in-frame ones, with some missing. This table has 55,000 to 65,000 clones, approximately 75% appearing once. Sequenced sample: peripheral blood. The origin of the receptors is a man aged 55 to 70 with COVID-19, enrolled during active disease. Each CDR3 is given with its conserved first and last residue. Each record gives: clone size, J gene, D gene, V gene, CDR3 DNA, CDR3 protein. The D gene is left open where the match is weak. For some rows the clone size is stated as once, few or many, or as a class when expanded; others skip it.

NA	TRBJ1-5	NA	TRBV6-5	TGTGCCAGCAGTTCCGAGGGCCTGGGTCAGCCCCAGCATTTT	CASSSEGLGQPQHF
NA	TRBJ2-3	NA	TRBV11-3	TGTGCCAGCAGCGCCTTGGGACATCTAACAGATACGCAGTATTTT	CASSALGHLTDTQYF
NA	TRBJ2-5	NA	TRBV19	TGTGCCAGTAGGTGGCATGAGACCCAGTACTTC	CASRWHETQYF
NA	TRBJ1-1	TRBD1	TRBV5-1	TGCGCCAGCAGCTTCGAGACAGGGGGGGTCACTGAAGCTTTCTTT	CASSFETGGVTEAFF
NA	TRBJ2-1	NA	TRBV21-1	TGTGCCAGCAGCCAAGACCCGGAAAGCGACCTTCACTCCTACAATGAGCAGTTCTTC	CASSQDPESDLHSYNEQFF
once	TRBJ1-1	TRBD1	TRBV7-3	TGTGCCAGCAGCTTGTACCACAGGGGGGCGAACACTGAAGCTTTCTTT	CASSLYHRGANTEAFF
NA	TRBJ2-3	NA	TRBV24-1	TGTGCCACCAGTGACAGGGTTTCAGATACGCAGTATTTT	CATSDRVSDTQYF
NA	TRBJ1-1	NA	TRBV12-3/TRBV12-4	TGTGCCAGCAGTGCAGGGTTCGCTACTGAAGCTTTCTTT	CASSAGFATEAFF
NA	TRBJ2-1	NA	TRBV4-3	TGCGCCAGCAGCCAAGAATGGGGGCTCGGCAATGAGCAGTTCTTC	CASSQEWGLGNEQFF
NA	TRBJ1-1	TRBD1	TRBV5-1	TGCGCCAGCAGCTTGGGTTGGGGGACAGTCAACACTGAAGCTTTCTTT	CASSLGWGTVNTEAFF
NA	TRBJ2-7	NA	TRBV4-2	TGTGCCAGCAGCCAAGGCTCAGGGAGGTACGAGCAGTACTTC	CASSQGSGRYEQYF
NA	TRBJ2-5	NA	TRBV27	TGTGCCAGCAGTTTAACTCTCCAGGGTGGGGAGACCCAGTACTTC	CASSLTLQGGETQYF
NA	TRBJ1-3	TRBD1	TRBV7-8	TGTGCCAGCAGCTTAGCAGGGGGCCTTGGAAACACCATATATTTT	CASSLAGGLGNTIYF
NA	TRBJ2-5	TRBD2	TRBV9	TGTGCCAGCAGCGTAATACTAGCGGGGCATCAAGAGACCCAGTACTTC	CASSVILAGHQETQYF
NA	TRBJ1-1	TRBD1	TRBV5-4	TGTGCCAGCAGCCAAAGGACAGGGAACACTGAAGCTTTCTTT	CASSQRTGNTEAFF
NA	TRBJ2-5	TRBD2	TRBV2	TGTGCCAGCAGTACCTCTAGCGGGGGTGTTTTAGAGACCCAGTACTTC	CASSTSSGGVLETQYF
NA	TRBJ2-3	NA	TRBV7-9	TGTGCCAGCAGCATCCGGACAGACACAGATACGCAGTATTTT	CASSIRTDTDTQYF
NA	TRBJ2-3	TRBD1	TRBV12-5	TGTGCTAGTGGTTTTAAAGGGGCAGGGGGATTAGATACGCAGTATTTT	CASGFKGAGGLDTQYF
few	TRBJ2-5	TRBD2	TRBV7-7	TGTGCTAGCAGCCCCACGGGGCTAGCGGGGTTACAAGAGACCCAGTACTTC	CASSPTGLAGLQETQYF
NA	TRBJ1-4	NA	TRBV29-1	TGCAGCGTTTCAAGGGGGACACAGAATGAAAAACTGTTTTTT	CSVSRGTQNEKLFF
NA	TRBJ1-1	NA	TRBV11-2	TGTGCCAGCAGCTTATCCGGGGGCACTGAAGCTTTCTTT	CASSLSGGTEAFF
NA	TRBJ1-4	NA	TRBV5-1	TGCGCCAGCAGCTTGGAAGGGACAATGAATGAAAAACTGTTTTTT	CASSLEGTMNEKLFF
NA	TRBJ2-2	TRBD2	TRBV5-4	TGTGCCAGCAGCGCCCCGGGACTAGCGGGAGAAGCCGGGGAGCTGTTTTTT	CASSAPGLAGEAGELFF
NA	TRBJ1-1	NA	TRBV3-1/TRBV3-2	TGTGCCAGCGGGAGGAACACTGAAGCTTTCTTT	CASGRNTEAFF
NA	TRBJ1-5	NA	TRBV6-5	TGTGCCAGCAGTTACGGGCCGAGAAATCAGCCCCAGCATTTT	CASSYGPRNQPQHF
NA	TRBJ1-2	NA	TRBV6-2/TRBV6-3	TGTGCCAGCAGTTACGGGAACAGGCTAAATGGCTACACCTTC	CASSYGNRLNGYTF
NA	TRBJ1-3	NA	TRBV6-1	TGTGCCAGCAGTGAAGTTGGAATCAAGACTTCTGGAAACACCATATATTTT	CASSEVGIKTSGNTIYF
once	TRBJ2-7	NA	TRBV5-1	TGCGCCAGCAGCGGGACCGGGGGTACAGAGCAGTACTTC	CASSGTGGTEQYF
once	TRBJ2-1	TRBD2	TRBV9	TGTGCCAGCAGCACCCCCCGCGGCGGGAGGAACAATGAGCAGTTCTTC	CASSTPRGGRNNEQFF
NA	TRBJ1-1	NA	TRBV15	TGTGCCACCAGCAGAGGTCGGGGTGGGAACACTGAAGCTTTCTTT	CATSRGRGGNTEAFF
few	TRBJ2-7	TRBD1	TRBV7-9	TGTGCCAGCAGTTCGACCCGGGACAGGGTAGGCGAGCAGTACTTC	CASSSTRDRVGEQYF
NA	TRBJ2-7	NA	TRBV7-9	TGTGCCAGCAGCTCAGACAGTCCCTACGAGCAGTACTTC	CASSSDSPYEQYF
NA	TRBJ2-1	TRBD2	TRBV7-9	TGTGCCAGCAGGGAAGGACTAGCGTACGAGCAGTTCTTC	CASREGLAYEQFF
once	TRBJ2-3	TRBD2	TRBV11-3	TGTGCCAGCAGCCCACAGACTAGCGCAGATACGCAGTATTTT	CASSPQTSADTQYF
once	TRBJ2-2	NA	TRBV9	TGTGCCAGCAGCAGACAGAACACCGGGGAGCTGTTTTTT	CASSRQNTGELFF
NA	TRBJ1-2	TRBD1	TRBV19	TGTGCCAGTAGTTGGGGGACCCTTGGGACAGGATCCTTCTATGGCTACACCTTC	CASSWGTLGTGSFYGYTF
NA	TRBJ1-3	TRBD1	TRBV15	TGTGCCACCAGCATTGGGACAGTTGGAAACACCATATATTTT	CATSIGTVGNTIYF
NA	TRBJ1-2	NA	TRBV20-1	TGCAGTGCTAGTCTCCCAGGGAATCTAGGGGGCTACACCTTC	CSASLPGNLGGYTF
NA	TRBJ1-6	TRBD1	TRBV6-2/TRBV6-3	TGTGCCAGCAGTTCGTCTGGACAGGGGGATTCACCCCTCCACTTT	CASSSSGQGDSPLHF
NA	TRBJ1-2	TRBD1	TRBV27	TGTGCCAGCAGTCCGCAACAGGGGGCTACCCTTAACTATGGCTACACCTTC	CASSPQQGATLNYGYTF
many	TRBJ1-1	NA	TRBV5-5	TGTGCCAGCAGCTTGAGGTCGGGAAACACTGAAGCTTTCTTT	CASSLRSGNTEAFF
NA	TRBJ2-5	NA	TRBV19	TGTGCCAGTAGTGCCCGGACGGGAACCCAGTACTTC	CASSARTGTQYF
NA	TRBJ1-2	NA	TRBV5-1	TGCGCCAGCAGCTTAGCCGGGGGGGCCCTGGACTATGGCTACACCTTC	CASSLAGGALDYGYTF